The present TCR beta chain was sequenced within a study of T cells in Graves' hyperthyroidism and ophthalmopathy. For the study at large: Sampling of peripheral blood happened at initial diagnosis, prior to any treatment. Study-wide results and limits: In blood, most of the thyroid clonotypes expanded above 0.001 were also present.

This clonotype was seen many times. Its cognate antigen is unknown. V was cut by 0 bases and J by 0 bases, with 12 bases left in between. The CDR3 spans 16 residues. Germline assignment: CDR1 SGHRS and CDR2 YFSETQ. Stable Graves' hyperthyroidism denoted no ophthalmopathy progression over 18 months. The PBMCs studied were ones that came from about 9.9 ml fresh peripheral blood. Amplification of TCR beta CDR3 regions used RNA as the template. The HTBI primer set served for first-round RT-PCR of the TCR CDR3. TCRdb reprocessed the multiplex PCR reads with MiXCR, giving one entry per CDR3 protein. The repertoire consists of about 290,000 distinct CDR3 sequences, with around 13% occurring once and the leading ten covering approximately 7.9%.

Input material: blood. This TCR came from a woman in her thirties or forties with Graves' hyperthyroidism. This chain uses TRBV5-1 with TRBJ1-1, with D unresolved. DNA of the CDR3: TGCGCCAGCAGCTTGGAAGGGTTCCCTATGAACACTGAAGCTTTCTTT. Its translation is CASSLEGFPMNTEAFF. The complete variable domain, with remaining parts taken from reference TRBV5-1 and TRBJ1-1, reads KAGVTQTPRYLIKTRGQQVTLSCSPISGHRSVSWYQQTPGQGLQFLFEYFSETQRNKGNFPGRFSGRQFSNSRSEMNVSTLELGDSALYLCASSLEGFPMNTEAFFGQGTRLTVV.